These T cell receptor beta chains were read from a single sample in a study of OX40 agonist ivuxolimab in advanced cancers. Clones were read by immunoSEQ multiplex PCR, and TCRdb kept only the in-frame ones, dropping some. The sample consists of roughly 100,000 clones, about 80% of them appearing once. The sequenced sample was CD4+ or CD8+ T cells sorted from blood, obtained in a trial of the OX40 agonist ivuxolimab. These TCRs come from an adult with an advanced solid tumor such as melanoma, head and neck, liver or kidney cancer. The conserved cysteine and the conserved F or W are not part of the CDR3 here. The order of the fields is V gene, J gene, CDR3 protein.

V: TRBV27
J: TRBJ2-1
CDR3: ASSPYRARSNYNEQF

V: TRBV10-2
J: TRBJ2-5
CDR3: ASSPKETQY

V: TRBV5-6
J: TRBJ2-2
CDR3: ASSQQGGNTGELF

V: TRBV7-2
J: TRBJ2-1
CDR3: ASSLAGSYNEQF

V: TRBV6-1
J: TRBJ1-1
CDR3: AGGQGMNTEAF

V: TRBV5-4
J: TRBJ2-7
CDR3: ASSLGLSPGSEQY

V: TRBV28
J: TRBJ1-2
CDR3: ASSLTGGNYGYT

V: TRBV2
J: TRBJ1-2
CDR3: ASSGDSYGYT

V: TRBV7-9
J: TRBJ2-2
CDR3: ASSQRGPGELF

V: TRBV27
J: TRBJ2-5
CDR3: ASSPSRTGGRETQY

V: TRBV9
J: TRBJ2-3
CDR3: ASSVAPQNTQY

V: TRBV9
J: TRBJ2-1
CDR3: ASSVGGGDNEQF

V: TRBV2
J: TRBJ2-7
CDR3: ASVALQRVYEQY

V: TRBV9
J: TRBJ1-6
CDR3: ASSVDPDSNSPLH

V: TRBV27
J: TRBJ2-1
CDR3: ASSFGLAPHNEQF

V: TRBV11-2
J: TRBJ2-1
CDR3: ASSNRATNEQF

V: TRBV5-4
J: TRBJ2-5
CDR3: ASSLAGQLYQETQY

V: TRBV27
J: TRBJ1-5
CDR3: ASNPQGGDRANQPQH

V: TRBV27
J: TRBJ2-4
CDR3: ASSDRGLAKNIQY

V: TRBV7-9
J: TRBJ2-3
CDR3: ASSPSTSGYTDTQY

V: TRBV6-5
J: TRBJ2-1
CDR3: ASSTGTPYNEQF

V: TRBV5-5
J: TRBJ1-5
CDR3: ASSLEQTSNQPQH

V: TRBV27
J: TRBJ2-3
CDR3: ANEDNPCTDTQY

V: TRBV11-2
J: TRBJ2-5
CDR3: ASSLDGSNQETQY

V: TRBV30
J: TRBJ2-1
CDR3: AWFRTSPYNEQF

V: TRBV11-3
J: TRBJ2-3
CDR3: ASSLAGQGNTQY

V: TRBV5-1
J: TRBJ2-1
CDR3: ASSLRVGGAASYNEQF

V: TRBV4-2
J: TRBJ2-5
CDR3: ASSQSGQGDFQETQY

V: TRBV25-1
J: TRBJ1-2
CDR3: ASSPGLLRNGYT

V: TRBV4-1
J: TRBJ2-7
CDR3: ASSPGRTGAYEQY

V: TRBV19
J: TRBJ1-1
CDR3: ASTPDRITEAF

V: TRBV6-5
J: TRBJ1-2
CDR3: ASKPTGNPYGYT

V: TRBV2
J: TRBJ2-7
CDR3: ASSESRLSGRAREQY

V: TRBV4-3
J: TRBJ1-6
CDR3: ASSQGGSSYNSPLH

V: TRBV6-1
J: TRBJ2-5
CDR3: ASSEGQGGRRRKTQY

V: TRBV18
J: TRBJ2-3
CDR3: ASSPLQRAGTDTQY

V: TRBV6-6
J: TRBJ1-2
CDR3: ASSYRPQTPNYGYT

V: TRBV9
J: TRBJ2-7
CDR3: ASSAGTSGAGEQY

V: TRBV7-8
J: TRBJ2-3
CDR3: ASSSGGGGTDTQY

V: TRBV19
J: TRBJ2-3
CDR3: ASTPRMGGTQY

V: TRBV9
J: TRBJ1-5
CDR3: ASSAQSGNQPQH

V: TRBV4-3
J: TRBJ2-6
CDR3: ASSQNVGGGSGANVLT

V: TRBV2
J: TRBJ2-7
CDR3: ASRDRGYEQY

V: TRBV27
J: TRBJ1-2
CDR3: ASSSGGVPGRT

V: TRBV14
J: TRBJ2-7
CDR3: ASSQVRTYEQY

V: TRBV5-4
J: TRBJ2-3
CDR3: ASSFRQTRKGDTQY

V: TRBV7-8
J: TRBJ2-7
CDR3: ASSAPGSYEQY